These 30 T cell receptor beta chains originate from one sample sequenced in a study of read filtering for tumor transcriptome and immune sequencing. Molecular barcoded adaptors covering alpha/delta and beta/gamma chains were used on approximately 400 ng RNA. TCRdb recomputed calls from the reads with MiXCR, one row per CDR3 protein. The sample carries fewer than 35,000 distinct CDR3 sequences, about 18% recorded once. The sequenced sample consisted of a population of CD138-negative cells sorted from bone marrow. Receptors were obtained from a donor over 35 with multiple myeloma.

This clonotype was detected many times. The chain couples TRBV5-1 to TRBJ2-7; TRBD2 matches 7 bases. This CDR3 region has 15 residues. Trimming at V came to 4 bases and at J to 3 bases, leaving 10 bases not matched to a gene. The germline V gene has CDR1 SGHRS and CDR2 YFSETQ. For the CDR3, the DNA is TGCGCCAGCAGCGGGGGGGAGTGGGGTAACTACGAGCAGTACTTC. Protein product: CASSGGEWGNYEQYF.

The table lists this clonotype with many counts. This rearrangement joins TRBV4-1 to TRBJ2-7; 10 bases match TRBD1. This CDR3 is built from 16 residues. CDR1 is MGHRA and CDR2 is YSYEKL in the germline V gene. Unmatched junction bases numbered 7, after V lost 2 bases and J lost 3 bases. As DNA, the CDR3 is TGCGCCAGCAGCCAACAGACGGGACAGGGGTTCTACGAGCAGTACTTC. The encoded protein is CASSQQTGQGFYEQYF.

Note on this clonotype: A much larger clonotype is one base distant, so this may be a read error. The chain couples TRBV7-9 to TRBJ1-4; D gene uncertain. CDR1 is SEHNR and CDR2 is FQNEAQ in the germline V gene (reference sequence). This CDR3 has 14 residues. The CDR3 spells CASGLDGPGEKLFF. The CDR3 DNA follows: TGTGCCAGCGGCTTGGACGGGCCGGGGGAAAAACTGTTTTTT.

The chain combines TRBV4-1 with TRBJ2-3, with 12 bases lining up with TRBD2. With 3 bases clipped from V and 6 bases from J, the junction kept 16 bases outside the gene matches. This CDR3 spans 19 amino acids. Germline V gives CDR1 MGHRA, CDR2 YSYEKL. CDR3 bases: TGCGCCAGCAGCCAGGCCGGGCGAGCACTAGCGGGGGGAAGGGATACGCAGTATTTT. Protein product: CASSQAGRALAGGRDTQYF.

This clonotype showed up just once. At one boundary the junction diverges from the germline segment, which might be a read error. V is TRBV9 and J is TRBJ2-2; D tentatively fits TRBD1 or TRBD2 (7 bases each). Germline loops: CDR1 SGDLS, CDR2 YYNGEE. The CDR3 consists of 17 residues. As DNA, the CDR3 is TGTGCCAGCAGCGTAGCCCGGGGAGGGGGCTTCACCCGGGAGCCGTTTTTT. This encodes CASSVARGGGFTREPFF.

This clonotype has ten or more counts. This sequence joins TRBV4-2 and TRBJ2-5, with TRBD2 matching over 8 bases. Per germline, CDR1 LGHNA and CDR2 YNFKEQ. The CDR3 contains 17 residues. V lost 1 base to trimming and J lost 4 bases; unmatched junction nucleotides: 11. CDR3 in amino acids: CASSQVRQLAALETQYF. DNA of the CDR3: TGTGCCAGCAGCCAAGTCCGCCAACTAGCGGCGCTAGAGACCCAGTACTTC.

This clonotype has ten or more counts. The chain recombines TRBV3-1 with TRBJ2-4; 7 bases match TRBD2. Trimming took 3 bases from V and 3 from J; bases not matched to a gene: 11. In germline, CDR1 is LGHDT, CDR2 YNNKEL (reference sequence). There are 17 residues in the CDR3. The CDR3 loop reads CASSQQAGSSGKNIQYF. CDR3 nucleotides: TGTGCCAGCAGCCAGCAAGCGGGGTCATCGGGCAAAAACATTCAGTACTTC.

In this sample, this clonotype turned up a few times. The chain employs TRBV19 and TRBJ2-1; D might be TRBD2 (7 bases). Germline assignment: CDR1 LNHDA and CDR2 SQIVND (reference sequence). The CDR3 sequence is 15 residues long. V was cut by 5 bases and J by 2 bases, with 13 bases left in between. The DNA of the CDR3 is TGTGCCAGTAGTCGGGGGGCTGGGACCTACAATGAGCAGTTCTTC. Its translation: CASSRGAGTYNEQFF. Full variable domain (missing parts from reference TRBV19 and TRBJ2-1): DGGITQSPKYLFRKEGQNVTLSCEQNLNHDAMYWYRQDPGQGLRLIYYSQIVNDFQKGDIAEGYSVSREKKESFPLTVTSAQKNPTAFYLCASSRGAGTYNEQFFGPGTRLTVL.

This clonotype qualifies as large. V usage is TRBV25-1 and J usage is TRBJ2-2; unclear D gene. This CDR3 has 10 residues. Trimming stripped 4 bases from V and 6 bases from J, with 0 bases between. CDR1 and CDR2 from the germline V gene are MGHDK and SYGVNS. CDR3 DNA: TGTGCCAGCAGTGCCGGGGAGCTGTTTTTT. This translates into CASSAGELFF. The entire variable domain, with the rest obtained from reference TRBV25-1 and TRBJ2-2, is as follows: EADIYQTPRYLVIGTGKKITLECSQTMGHDKMYWYQQDPGMELHLIHYSYGVNSTEKGDLSSESTVSRIRTEHFPLTLESARPSHTSQYLCASSAGELFFGEGSRLTVL.

This clonotype showed up many times. The chain recombines TRBV18 with TRBJ2-5; 9 positions agree with TRBD1. Germline CDR1 KGHSH, CDR2 LQKENI. This CDR3 spans 15 amino acids. Trimming cost V 5 bases and J 5 bases; bases outside gene matches: 9. The CDR3 is CASSTIQGAGETQYF. The CDR3 region has the DNA TGTGCCAGCTCAACTATACAGGGGGCTGGGGAGACCCAGTACTTC. The whole variable domain, filled in from reference TRBV18 and TRBJ2-5, reads NAGVMQNPRHLVRRRGQEARLRCSPMKGHSHVYWYRQLPEEGLKFMVYLQKENIIDESGMPKERFSAEFPKEGPSILRIQQVVRGDSAAYFCASSTIQGAGETQYFGPGTRLLVL.

This clonotype was recorded many times. The chain couples TRBV3-1 to TRBJ2-3, with 8 nucleotides matching TRBD2. There are 18 residues in the CDR3. Germline trimming cut 0 bases from V and 3 bases from J; bases unmatched to any gene: 11. Germline V CDR1 and CDR2: LGHDT, YNNKEL (reference sequence). The CDR3 protein is CASSQDFLSGSLTDTQYF. CDR3 sequence (DNA): TGTGCCAGCAGCCAAGATTTCCTAAGCGGGAGTCTAACAGATACGCAGTATTTT.

This clonotype was seen many times. This chain joins TRBV28 and TRBJ2-1; 9 bases are shared with TRBD2. This CDR3 region has 15 residues. V shed 3 bases, J shed 0 bases, and the junction held 0 bases outside the gene matches. CDR1 is MDHEN and CDR2 is SYDVKM in the germline V gene. The CDR3 DNA reads as TGTGCCAGCAGTTTTAGCGGGAGCTCCTACAATGAGCAGTTCTTC. Translated, it gives CASSFSGSSYNEQFF.

Ten or more counts support this clonotype. This sequence joins TRBV7-9 and TRBJ2-5; 7 bases are a match to TRBD1. CDR1 and CDR2 (germline): SEHNR, FQNEAQ (reference sequence). J was trimmed by 5 bases and V by 5 bases; bases with no gene match: 8. The CDR3 consists of 14 residues. The CDR3 loop reads CASSPGQETETQYF. DNA of the CDR3: TGTGCCAGCAGCCCAGGACAGGAAACGGAGACCCAGTACTTC.

V is TRBV10-2 and J is TRBJ1-5; D remains ambiguous. The germline V and J ends were trimmed by 8 bases and 3 bases, with 11 bases remaining between them. CDR1 WSHSY and CDR2 SAAADI come from the germline V gene. The CDR3 loop spans 13 amino acids. CDR3 nucleotide sequence: TGCGCCAGCGGCCAGCAGTCCAATCAGCCCCAGCATTTT. Protein: CASGQQSNQPQHF.

The sample holds many counts of this clonotype. Here the CDR3 reads CASRVTAGVTGELFF. The CDR3 DNA sequence: TGTGCCAGCAGGGTGACAGCCGGGGTCACCGGGGAGCTGTTTTTT. This chain links TRBV28 with TRBJ2-2, with D perhaps TRBD1 or TRBD2 (5 bases each). The V and J ends lost 6 bases and 4 bases respectively, with 15 bases between them. This CDR3 comprises 15 residues. Germline V gene lookup returns CDR1 MDHEN and CDR2 SYDVKM.

The chain recombines TRBV19 with TRBJ2-7; TRBD1 matches at 8 bases. Trimming took 4 bases from V and 3 from J; bases not matched to a gene: 11. The CDR3 is 16 residues long. The V gene's germline CDR1 is LNHDA and CDR2 SQIVND (reference sequence). Here the CDR3 reads CASSNFGQGSLYEQYF. CDR3 nucleotides: TGTGCCAGTAGTAATTTTGGACAGGGTAGTCTCTACGAGCAGTACTTC. Filled out from reference TRBV19 and TRBJ2-7, the complete variable domain reads DGGITQSPKYLFRKEGQNVTLSCEQNLNHDAMYWYRQDPGQGLRLIYYSQIVNDFQKGDIAEGYSVSREKKESFPLTVTSAQKNPTAFYLCASSNFGQGSLYEQYFGPGTRLTVT.

For this clonotype: No conserved phenylalanine or tryptophan ends this CDR3, so it is likely a read error. The limits of the CDR3 on the DNA are not certain, so only TCRdb's listed CDR3 is given. The rearrangement uses TRBV10-3 and TRBJ2-3; the D segment call TRBD1 is taken from the table without a DNA check. The CDR3 spans 14 residues, counting both ends. CDR1 ENHRY and CDR2 SYGVKD come from the germline V gene. CDR3 protein: CAISQGQRIDTLYL.

The V and J genes are TRBV5-1 and TRBJ2-7; D gene ambiguous. The germline V gene has CDR1 SGHRS and CDR2 YFSETQ. The CDR3 sequence is 14 residues long. V gave up 0 bases and J gave up 0 bases, with 7 bases separating them. The CDR3 protein is CASSLVSSSYEQYF. The CDR3 coding sequence is TGCGCCAGCAGCTTGGTTTCTAGCTCCTACGAGCAGTACTTC.

V and J are TRBV20-1 and TRBJ2-5, with no clear D. Trimming cost V 0 bases and J 5 bases, with 13 bases left between them. This CDR3 contains 14 residues. Germline V gives CDR1 DFQATT, CDR2 SNEGSKA (reference sequence). CDR3 loop: CSARDLPDGETQYF. CDR3 nucleotide sequence: TGCAGTGCTAGAGATTTGCCCGATGGGGAGACCCAGTACTTC.

The chain is built from TRBV3-1 and TRBJ2-1; 7 bases align to TRBD2. The V and J ends lost 9 bases and 0 bases, in that order; junction bases with no gene match: 5. Per the germline V gene, CDR1 is LGHDT and CDR2 is YNNKEL (reference sequence). The CDR3 is made up of 14 amino acids. CDR3 nucleotides: TGTGCCAGTGGGGGGGGGATCTCCTACAATGAGCAGTTCTTC. Protein: CASGGGISYNEQFF.

By sample share, this clonotype is medium-sized. V is TRBV9 and J is TRBJ2-1; D is perhaps TRBD1 (6 bases). Germline lookup yields CDR1 SGDLS and CDR2 YYNGEE. The CDR3 loop spans 13 amino acids. The ends were cut back, 6 bases at V and 6 bases at J, with 13 bases in the middle. The CDR3 is CASNRDISNEQFF. CDR3 sequence (DNA): TGTGCCAGCAACAGGGATATCTCCAATGAGCAGTTCTTC.

A word on this clonotype: One junction end does not reproduce the germline sequence, and a read error may be involved. The chain links TRBV6-5 to TRBJ2-5, with D possibly called TRBD1 or TRBD2 (5 bases each). CDR1 and CDR2 (germline): MNHEY, SVGAGI. The CDR3 length is 17 residues. CDR3 in DNA: TGTGCCAGCAGTCCCGCGACCGGGATAGGGGTTGTAGAGACTCAGTACTTC. Amino acids: CASSPATGIGVVETQYF.

For this clonotype: One base separates it from a far larger clone, so it is likely a read error. V gene TRBV7-8 combines with J gene TRBJ2-1; TRBD1 agrees at 9 bases. The V gene's germline CDR1 is SGHVS and CDR2 FQNEAQ. The CDR3 has 13 amino acids. The CDR3 sequence: CAGSFRTGDEQFF. DNA of the CDR3: TGTGCCGGCAGCTTTCGGACAGGGGATGAGCAGTTCTTC.

This clonotype was observed at least ten times. The chain couples TRBV2 to TRBJ2-3; 8 positions agree with TRBD2. The CDR3 covers 13 residues. Trimming at V came to 9 bases and at J to 4 bases, leaving 6 bases not matched to a gene. Looked up from germline, CDR1 is SNHLY and CDR2 is FYNNEI. CDR3 loop: CASTSGQADTQYF. DNA for the CDR3: TGTGCCAGTACTAGCGGACAAGCAGATACGCAGTATTTT.

This clonotype was seen ten or more times. J is TRBJ2-3 and V is TRBV29-1; D is uncertain. The germline V gene encodes CDR1 SQVTM and CDR2 ANQGSEA. Trimming removed 6 bases at V and 4 bases at J, with 17 bases between. The CDR3 has 14 amino acids. The DNA of the CDR3 is TGCAGCGTCGCCGGTGGGTATATCGCAGATACGCAGTATTTT. Amino acid sequence: CSVAGGYIADTQYF.

CDR3 DNA: TGTGCCAGCCGTCTAGCGGGAGTCTACGAGCAGTACTTC. Protein sequence: CASRLAGVYEQYF. The J gene is TRBJ2-7, the V gene TRBV5-6; 10 bases are a match to TRBD2. This CDR3 is 13 amino acids long. CDR1 is SGHDT, CDR2 YYEEEE, per germline. Trimming took 7 bases from V and 3 from J; bases not matched to a gene: 4.

This clonotype came up a few times. The chain recombines TRBV12-3 or TRBV12-4 with TRBJ1-1, with D possibly being TRBD1 (5 bases). The V end lost 5 bases, the J end lost 1 base, and 11 bases lay between the germline ends. CDR3 size: 14 residues. CDR3 sequence reads: CASSARDRNTEAFF. CDR3 DNA: TGTGCCAGCAGTGCAAGGGACCGGAACACTGAAGCTTTCTTT.

This clonotype was recorded many times. CDR3 protein: CSVRVVETQYF. The CDR3 region has the DNA TGCAGCGTGAGGGTGGTGGAGACCCAGTACTTC. V is TRBV29-1 and J is TRBJ2-5; possibly TRBD2 for D (5 bases). The CDR3 totals 11 residues. V was pared by 6 bases and J by 5 bases, with 10 bases between. CDR1 is SQVTM and CDR2 is ANQGSEA in the germline V gene.

This clonotype occurred many times. The chain uses TRBV20-1 and TRBJ1-1; maybe TRBD1 (5 bases). Trimming removed 3 bases from V and 5 bases from J, with 16 bases in between. CDR3 size: 14 residues. CDR1 is DFQATT and CDR2 is SNEGSKA in the germline V gene (reference sequence). The CDR3 loop is CSASSGGEGTEAFF. CDR3 nucleotide sequence: TGCAGTGCTAGCTCCGGGGGGGAGGGTACTGAAGCTTTCTTT.

This clonotype was seen at least ten times. The V gene is TRBV4-1, the J gene TRBJ1-5, with 10 bases that match TRBD1. Germline loops: CDR1 MGHRA, CDR2 YSYEKL. J was trimmed by 5 bases and V by 3 bases; bases with no gene match: 4. This CDR3 comprises 15 residues. The CDR3 region is CASSHQDRGDQPQHF. For the CDR3, the DNA is TGCGCCAGCAGCCACCAGGACAGGGGGGATCAGCCCCAGCATTTT.